This entry is about one TCR beta chain. Its target is not known. The sample providers were healthy Caucasian people from Russia, aged about 6 to 90. About 10 milliliters of peripheral blood were drawn from each donor. This sample stems from a study of blood T cells in healthy people across ages. General study results and limits: Changes seen in expanded clonotypes were possibly confounded by donor CMV status left unknown.

The use of a sample-barcoded 5' primer and a J-beta primer mix characterized a second PCR of roughly 7 to 11 cycles. Every single cDNA molecule received a tag from a template-switch adaptor with 12 random nucleotides. MiXCR was run by TCRdb on the 5' RACE reads, yielding one entry per CDR3 protein. In the table there are fewer than 2 million distinct CDR3 sequences, about two fifths of which are singletons. Germline CDR1 SGHVS, CDR2 FQNEAQ. V shed 0 bases and J shed 7 bases, with 9 bases lying between them. The CDR3 totals 13 residues. The TCR comes from a human donor in good health. This chain connects TRBV7-8 to TRBJ2-5, with D unclear. The sequenced sample was blood. The CDR3 is CASSLAQLGTQYF. As DNA, the CDR3 is TGTGCCAGCAGCTTAGCCCAGTTGGGGACCCAGTACTTC.